Reported below is one T cell receptor beta chain. Its target is unknown. The data stem from a study of siplizumab effects on memory and regulatory T cells. General study points: Roughly 75-96% of proliferating CD4+ or CD8+ clones lacked a naive or memory phenotype that could be assigned. Siplizumab significantly reduced alloreactive sequences traceable to unstimulated CD4+ memory cells.

CDR3 length: 15 residues. In germline, CDR1 is LNHDA, CDR2 SQIVND (reference sequence). The V end was cut by 2 bases, the J end by 5 bases, with 13 bases between. A few pairs of donors had their unstimulated naive, memory, effector memory and TEMRA subsets sequenced. Method: immunoSEQ multiplex PCR; TCRdb's copy keeps in-frame clones and lacks some. The sample consists of roughly 26,000 clones, 70% to 85% of them appearing once. This receptor was taken from a human donor in good health. The chain couples TRBV19 to TRBJ2-1, with D possibly matching TRBD1 (6 bases). The sequencing sample was made of memory CD4+ T cells sorted from blood. This CDR3 is CASSIPRGMDNEQFF. Here the CDR3 DNA reads TGTGCCAGTAGTATACCGAGGGGGATGGACAATGAGCAGTTCTTC.